Presented here are 15 T cell receptor beta chains from one specimen sequenced in a study of blood T cell repertoires in COVID-19. Some clones are missing from TCRdb's copy, which holds only in-frame ones; the method was immunoSEQ multiplex PCR. Of some 140,000 clones in the sample, around 83% were seen once. Input material: peripheral blood. The receptors stem from a woman aged 60-75 years with acute or convalescent COVID-19.

This clone has just one count. V is TRBV28 and J is TRBJ2-1; 8 bases align to TRBD1. The germline V gene encodes CDR1 MDHEN and CDR2 SYDVKM. The CDR3 contains 19 residues. Unmatched junction bases numbered 17, after V lost 4 bases and J lost 3 bases. The CDR3 loop is CASSSSPTGTGYNYNEQFF. In DNA form, the CDR3 reads TGTGCCAGCAGTTCATCACCTACTGGGACAGGCTATAACTACAATGAGCAGTTCTTC.

The chain uses TRBV2 and TRBJ2-5; no reliable D call. Germline loops: CDR1 SNHLY, CDR2 FYNNEI. This CDR3 is built from 11 residues. V lost 11 bases and J lost 1, with 8 bases in between. The CDR3 coding sequence is TGTGCCTCAGGCCCCCAAGAGACCCAGTACTTC. It specifies CASGPQETQYF.

This sequence joins TRBV5-1 and TRBJ2-1; D ambiguous. Germline V gene data show CDR1 as SGHRS and CDR2 as YFSETQ. Trimming removed 0 bases at V and 2 bases at J, with 12 bases between. This CDR3 comprises 16 residues. The CDR3 sequence: CASSLVFRLAYNEQFF. DNA for the CDR3: TGCGCCAGCAGCTTGGTTTTTCGACTCGCCTACAATGAGCAGTTCTTC.

The rearrangement uses TRBV9 and TRBJ2-2; 9 nucleotides agree with TRBD1. J gave up 5 bases and V 5 bases, and 7 bases lay outside the gene matches. CDR1 is SGDLS and CDR2 is YYNGEE in the germline V gene. The CDR3 is 15 amino acids. This CDR3 reads CASRGDREGTGELFF. For the CDR3, the DNA is TGTGCCAGCAGAGGGGACAGGGAGGGGACCGGGGAGCTGTTTTTT.

The chain recombines TRBV19 with TRBJ1-2; 10 bases are shared with TRBD1. Germline loops: CDR1 LNHDA, CDR2 SQIVND (reference sequence). The J segment lost 7 bases and the V segment lost 4 bases, leaving 3 bases of the junction unmatched. CDR3 length: 13 amino acids. Written as DNA, the CDR3 is TGTGCCAGTAGTAACGACAGGGGGCTTGGCTACACCTTC. Its translation: CASSNDRGLGYTF.

This chain uses TRBV6-1 with TRBJ2-1; 7 positions agree with TRBD1. With V trimmed by 3 bases and J by 0 bases, 8 bases remained unmatched. This CDR3 region has 17 residues. CDR1 and CDR2 from the germline V gene are MNHNS and SASEGT. The CDR3 protein is CASSDLVGQSSYNEQFF. In nucleotides, the CDR3 is TGTGCCAGCAGTGACCTAGTGGGACAGAGCTCCTACAATGAGCAGTTCTTC.

The genes are TRBV28 and TRBJ1-2; 8 positions agree with TRBD1. The CDR3 consists of 13 residues. The V segment lost 3 bases and the J segment 4 bases; nucleotides outside the gene matches: 1. Germline-derived CDR1 and CDR2 are MDHEN and SYDVKM. The DNA of the CDR3 is TGTGCCAGCAGTTTCGGACAGGGCTATGGCTACACCTTC. This sequence encodes CASSFGQGYGYTF.

The gene calls are TRBV24-1 and TRBJ2-3; no firm D call. Germline CDR1 is KGHDR and CDR2 is SFDVKD. The V end lost 6 bases, the J end lost 3 bases, and 6 bases lay between the germline ends. CDR3 length equals 12 residues. The CDR3 DNA reads as TGTGCCACCAGTTTAGCTACAGATACGCAGTATTTT. It is translated as CATSLATDTQYF.

The chain couples TRBV6-5 to TRBJ2-1; 7 bases are shared with TRBD2. Germline lookup yields CDR1 MNHEY and CDR2 SVGAGI. V gave up 4 bases and J gave up 2 bases; unmatched junction bases: 5. The CDR3 extends over 15 amino acids. CDR3 residues: CASSSPGGTYNEQFF. CDR3 DNA sequence: TGTGCCAGCAGTTCCCCCGGGGGGACCTACAATGAGCAGTTCTTC.

Comment on this clone: Other nucleotide sequences in the sample specify the same CDR3. As DNA, the CDR3 is TGTGCCAGCAGTGGACAGGGGGCTGGAGAGCCCCAGCATTTT. It encodes CASSGQGAGEPQHF. This sequence joins TRBV2 and TRBJ1-5, with 10 bases identical to TRBD1. With V trimmed by 4 bases and J by 8 bases, 5 bases remained unmatched. The V gene's germline CDR1 is SNHLY and CDR2 FYNNEI. The CDR3 sequence is 14 residues long.

This clone was picked up a small number of times. The V gene is TRBV7-6, the J gene TRBJ1-6; 7 bases line up with TRBD1. Germline values: CDR1 SGHVS, CDR2 FNYEAQ. This CDR3 has 16 amino acids. J gave up 10 bases and V 2 bases, and 11 bases lay outside the gene matches. In DNA form, the CDR3 reads TGTGCCAGCAGCTTATTTACAGGGGAAGTACAGTCACCCCTCCACTTT. As protein: CASSLFTGEVQSPLHF.

The chain is built from TRBV2 and TRBJ1-4, with D unclear. With 3 bases removed from V and 3 bases from J, the gap between germline ends came to 14 bases. The CDR3 runs to 16 residues. Per the germline V gene, CDR1 is SNHLY and CDR2 is FYNNEI. DNA for the CDR3: TGTGCCAGCAGTGACGAGGGATACGAAGCTAATGAAAAACTGTTTTTT. It is translated as CASSDEGYEANEKLFF. Combining the CDR3 with reference TRBV2 and TRBJ1-4 gives the whole variable domain EPEVTQTPSHQVTQMGQEVILRCVPISNHLYFYWYRQILGQKVEFLVSFYNNEISEKSEIFDDQFSVERPDGSNFTLKIRSTKLEDSAMYFCASSDEGYEANEKLFFGSGTQLSVL.

The rearrangement joins TRBV30 to TRBJ2-1; 10 bases fit TRBD1. This CDR3 region has 14 residues. After removal of 3 bases from V and 10 bases from J, the junction contained 9 bases not matched to a gene. Germline CDR1 GTSNPN, CDR2 SVGIG (reference sequence). DNA for the CDR3: TGTGCCTGGAGCACCGGGACAGGGGTGTCGGAGCAGTTCTTC. It specifies CAWSTGTGVSEQFF. The variable domain in full, completed from reference TRBV30 and TRBJ2-1, reads SQTIHQWPATLVQPVGSPLSLECTVEGTSNPNLYWYRQAAGRGLQLLFYSVGIGQISSEVPQNLSASRPQDRQFILSSKKLLLSDSGFYLCAWSTGTGVSEQFFGPGTRLTVL.

This chain connects TRBV5-1 to TRBJ1-6, with TRBD1 matching 10 bases. There are 16 residues in the CDR3. Germline values: CDR1 SGHRS, CDR2 YFSETQ. With V trimmed by 3 bases and J by 5 bases, 5 bases remained unmatched. The CDR3 loop is CASSSLTGGHNSPLHF. In DNA, the CDR3 is TGCGCCAGCAGCTCCTTGACAGGGGGCCATAATTCACCCCTCCACTTT.

V usage is TRBV2 and J usage is TRBJ1-1, with TRBD1 as a possible D gene (6 bases). This CDR3 region has 14 residues. Germline CDR1 and CDR2: SNHLY and FYNNEI. V lost 7 bases to trimming and J lost 4 bases, with 16 bases between them. CDR3 bases: TGTGCCAGCATGCTACAGGGAAGGGGCACTGAAGCTTTCTTT. The encoded protein is CASMLQGRGTEAFF.